This T cell receptor beta chain comes out of a study of cytomegalovirus exposure and HLA in healthy donors. The CDR3 has 16 amino acids. Germline V gene data show CDR1 as SGHDN and CDR2 as FVKESK. V lost 4 bases and J lost 1; bases outside the gene matches: 5. Use of 60 Vbeta and 13 Jbeta primers characterized the PCR. Repertoires were generated with immunoSEQ multiplex PCR, while TCRdb's copy carries only in-frame clones and drops some. This table has more than 90,000 clones, less than 80% appearing once. The sample taken for sequencing was PBMCs. V and J are TRBV14 and TRBJ2-1; TRBD2 agrees at 9 bases. This clonotype originated in a woman between 50 and 59 years old in good health and CMV-seropositive. The CDR3 here is CASSLITSGSYNEQFF. In nucleotides, the CDR3 is TGTGCCAGCAGCCTCATCACTAGCGGGTCCTACAATGAGCAGTTCTTC.